These T cell receptor beta chains were read from a single sample in a study of response to subunit inactivated influenza vaccine. A single record per CDR3 protein comes from TCRdb applying MiXCR to the RT-PCR reads. This table has hundreds of thousands of distinct CDR3 sequences, under 20% appearing once. The material sequenced was PBMCs from blood, taken roughly 5 days after vaccination. These receptor sequences come from a man aged 45-65 years who received an inactivated influenza vaccine. The CDR3 runs from the conserved cysteine through the conserved F or W. D genes are given only for firm matches. The size entry is marked missing in some rows and otherwise reads once, few, many or a size class.

j_gene: TRBJ2-7
abundance: -
d_gene: TRBD1
v_gene: TRBV5-5
CDR3aa: CASSHTGGPYEQYF
CDR3nt: TGTGCCAGCAGCCATACAGGGGGACCCTACGAGCAGTACTTC

j_gene: TRBJ2-1
abundance: -
d_gene: TRBD1
v_gene: TRBV10-3
CDR3aa: CAISEQRQGTGNEQFF
CDR3nt: TGTGCCATCAGTGAGCAACGACAGGGGACGGGCAATGAGCAGTTCTTC

j_gene: TRBJ2-5
abundance: many
d_gene: -
v_gene: TRBV25-1
CDR3aa: CASSFGVGETQYF
CDR3nt: TGTGCCAGCAGCTTTGGGGTCGGGGAGACCCAGTACTTC

j_gene: TRBJ2-3
abundance: -
d_gene: TRBD2
v_gene: TRBV11-2
CDR3aa: CASSQPQQGASGRNTQYF
CDR3nt: TGTGCCAGCAGTCAACCTCAACAGGGGGCTAGCGGGAGGAATACGCAGTATTTT

j_gene: TRBJ2-2
abundance: -
d_gene: -
v_gene: TRBV9
CDR3aa: CASSPYHGYTGELFF
CDR3nt: TGTGCCAGCAGCCCATATCACGGTTACACCGGGGAGCTGTTTTTT

j_gene: TRBJ2-5
abundance: few
d_gene: -
v_gene: TRBV4-1
CDR3aa: CASSHAAQGEETQYF
CDR3nt: TGCGCCAGCAGCCATGCCGCGCAGGGCGAAGAGACCCAGTACTTC

j_gene: TRBJ2-5
abundance: -
d_gene: -
v_gene: TRBV18
CDR3aa: CASSAYQETQYF
CDR3nt: TGTGCCAGCTCAGCGTACCAAGAGACCCAGTACTTC

j_gene: TRBJ2-6
abundance: few
d_gene: -
v_gene: TRBV20-1
CDR3aa: CSATIGPSSGANVLTF
CDR3nt: TGCAGTGCTACTATAGGGCCGAGCTCTGGGGCCAACGTCCTGACTTTC

j_gene: TRBJ2-1
abundance: few
d_gene: -
v_gene: TRBV25-1
CDR3aa: CASSFRPSVQGEQFF
CDR3nt: TGTGCCAGCAGCTTTCGACCCTCCGTACAGGGTGAGCAGTTCTTC

j_gene: TRBJ2-5
abundance: few
d_gene: -
v_gene: TRBV20-1
CDR3aa: CSARESSTQYF
CDR3nt: TGCAGTGCTAGAGAGTCGTCGACCCAGTACTTC

j_gene: TRBJ2-1
abundance: few
d_gene: TRBD2
v_gene: TRBV12-3/TRBV12-4
CDR3aa: CASRAAPGLAGGPSYNEQFF
CDR3nt: TGTGCCAGCAGAGCAGCTCCGGGACTAGCGGGGGGGCCCTCCTACAATGAGCAGTTCTTC

j_gene: TRBJ2-2
abundance: -
d_gene: -
v_gene: TRBV5-1
CDR3aa: CASRRETGELFF
CDR3nt: TGCGCCAGCAGACGGGAGACCGGGGAGCTGTTTTTT

j_gene: TRBJ2-6
abundance: once
d_gene: -
v_gene: TRBV5-1
CDR3aa: CASSDGSSGANVLTF
CDR3nt: TGCGCCAGCAGTGACGGCAGCTCAGGGGCCAACGTCCTGACTTTC

j_gene: TRBJ2-7
abundance: -
d_gene: -
v_gene: TRBV6-5
CDR3aa: CASSFKAGGLTYEQYF
CDR3nt: TGTGCCAGCAGTTTCAAGGCAGGTGGACTGACCTACGAGCAGTACTTC

j_gene: TRBJ2-5
abundance: few
d_gene: TRBD1
v_gene: TRBV5-1
CDR3aa: CASSSGWQGVEETQYF
CDR3nt: TGCGCCAGCAGCTCCGGCTGGCAGGGGGTAGAAGAGACCCAGTACTTC

j_gene: TRBJ2-7
abundance: few
d_gene: -
v_gene: TRBV4-1
CDR3aa: CASSQASVSLASEQYF
CDR3nt: TGCGCCAGCAGCCAAGCTTCAGTGTCGCTAGCATCTGAGCAGTACTTC

j_gene: TRBJ2-1
abundance: -
d_gene: -
v_gene: TRBV11-1
CDR3aa: CASSLGQGASGNYNEQFF
CDR3nt: TGTGCCAGCAGCTTAGGACAGGGGGCTAGCGGGAACTACAATGAGCAGTTCTTC

j_gene: TRBJ2-7
abundance: few
d_gene: -
v_gene: TRBV10-3
CDR3aa: CAISPKTYEQYF
CDR3nt: TGTGCCATCAGTCCGAAAACCTACGAGCAGTACTTC

j_gene: TRBJ1-6
abundance: few
d_gene: -
v_gene: TRBV5-5
CDR3aa: CASSLGGVSGSPLHF
CDR3nt: TGTGCCAGCAGCTTGGGTGGGGTTTCAGGCTCACCCCTCCACTTT

j_gene: TRBJ1-3
abundance: few
d_gene: -
v_gene: TRBV12-3/TRBV12-4
CDR3aa: CASKLLSGNTIYF
CDR3nt: TGTGCCAGCAAGCTACTCTCTGGAAACACCATATATTTT

j_gene: TRBJ2-5
abundance: few
d_gene: -
v_gene: TRBV29-1
CDR3aa: CSVDDPWVGAETQYF
CDR3nt: TGCAGCGTTGATGACCCCTGGGTGGGAGCGGAGACCCAGTACTTC

j_gene: TRBJ2-1
abundance: -
d_gene: -
v_gene: TRBV7-8
CDR3aa: CASSLGAGSAGNEQFF
CDR3nt: TGTGCCAGCAGCTTAGGGGCCGGGTCTGCGGGCAATGAGCAGTTCTTC

j_gene: TRBJ2-1
abundance: few
d_gene: TRBD2
v_gene: TRBV12-3/TRBV12-4
CDR3aa: CASRVGGKNEQFF
CDR3nt: TGTGCCAGCAGGGTGGGAGGGAAGAATGAGCAGTTCTTC

j_gene: TRBJ2-1
abundance: many
d_gene: TRBD2
v_gene: TRBV12-3/TRBV12-4
CDR3aa: CASSLGRLAGVDEQFF
CDR3nt: TGTGCCAGCAGTTTAGGTAGACTAGCGGGAGTCGATGAGCAGTTCTTC

j_gene: TRBJ2-3
abundance: -
d_gene: TRBD1
v_gene: TRBV6-1
CDR3aa: CASSDRGPGTDTQYF
CDR3nt: TGTGCCAGCAGTGACAGGGGGCCAGGCACAGATACGCAGTATTTT

j_gene: TRBJ1-2
abundance: few
d_gene: -
v_gene: TRBV29-1
CDR3aa: CSVASSYGTNYGYTF
CDR3nt: TGCAGCGTTGCCTCCTCGTACGGGACAAACTATGGCTACACCTTC

j_gene: TRBJ1-4
abundance: -
d_gene: -
v_gene: TRBV6-2/TRBV6-3
CDR3aa: CASSYYRNEKLFF
CDR3nt: TGTGCCAGCAGTTACTACAGGAATGAAAAACTGTTTTTT